Detailed here is one T cell receptor beta chain. Antigen: not known. This specimen belongs to a study of blood T cells in healthy people across ages. About the research overall: About one barcoded beta molecule was captured per two T cells (by template switching). Study results and caveats: Any conclusive comparison of naive versus antigen-experienced cells was prevented by using unsorted PBMCs.

For the second PCR, which ran for about 6 to 11 cycles, a sample-barcoded 5' primer and a J-beta primer mix were used. Using its own MiXCR run on the 5' RACE reads, TCRdb lists one record per CDR3 protein. The table includes about 2 million distinct CDR3 sequences, about 49% detected once. Germline V gives CDR1 LGHNA, CDR2 YSLEER. The CDR3 sequence is 15 residues long. The V gene lost 0 bases and the J gene lost 5 bases, with 11 bases spanning the gap. The clonotype originates from a woman in her thirties or forties in good health. Sequenced material: blood. This chain links TRBV4-3 with TRBJ1-5; D uncertain. The CDR3 loop reads CASSQDLSGYQPQHF. The CDR3 DNA is TGCGCCAGCAGCCAAGATTTGTCGGGGTATCAGCCCCAGCATTTT.